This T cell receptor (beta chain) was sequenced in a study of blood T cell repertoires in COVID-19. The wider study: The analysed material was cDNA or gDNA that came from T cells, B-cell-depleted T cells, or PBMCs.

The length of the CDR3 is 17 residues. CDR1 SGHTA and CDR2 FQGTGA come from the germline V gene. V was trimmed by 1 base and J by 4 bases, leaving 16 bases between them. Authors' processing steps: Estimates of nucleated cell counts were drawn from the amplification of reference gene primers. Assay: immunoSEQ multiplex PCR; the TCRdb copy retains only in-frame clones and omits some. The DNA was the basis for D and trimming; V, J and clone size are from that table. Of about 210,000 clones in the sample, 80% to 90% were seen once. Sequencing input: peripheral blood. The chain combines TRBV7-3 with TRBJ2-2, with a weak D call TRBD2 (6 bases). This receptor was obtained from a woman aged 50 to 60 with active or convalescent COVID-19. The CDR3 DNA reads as TGTGCCAGCAGCTTAAGCGCAGCCGGGAGAAGCACCGGGGAGCTGTTTTTT. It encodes CASSLSAAGRSTGELFF.